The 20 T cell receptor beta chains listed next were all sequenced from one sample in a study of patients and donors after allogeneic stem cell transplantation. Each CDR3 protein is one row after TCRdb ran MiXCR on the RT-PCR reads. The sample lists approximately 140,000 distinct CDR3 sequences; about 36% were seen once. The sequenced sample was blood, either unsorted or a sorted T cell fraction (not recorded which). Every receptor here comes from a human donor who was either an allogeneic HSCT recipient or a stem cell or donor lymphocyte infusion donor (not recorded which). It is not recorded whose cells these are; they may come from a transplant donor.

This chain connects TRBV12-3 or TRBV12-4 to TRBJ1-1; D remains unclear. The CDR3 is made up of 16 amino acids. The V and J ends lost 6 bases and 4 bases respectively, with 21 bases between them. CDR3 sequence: CASSPLKGGFSTEAFF. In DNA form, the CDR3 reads TGTGCCAGCAGCCCCCTGAAGGGTGGTTTCTCCACTGAAGCTTTCTTT.

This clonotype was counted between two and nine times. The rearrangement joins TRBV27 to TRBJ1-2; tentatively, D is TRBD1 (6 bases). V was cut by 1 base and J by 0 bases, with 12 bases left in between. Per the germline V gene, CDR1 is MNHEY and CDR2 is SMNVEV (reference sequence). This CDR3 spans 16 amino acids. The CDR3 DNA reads TGTGCCAGCAGTTTATGGAGCAGGGGCCCTAACTATGGCTACACCTTC. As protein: CASSLWSRGPNYGYTF.

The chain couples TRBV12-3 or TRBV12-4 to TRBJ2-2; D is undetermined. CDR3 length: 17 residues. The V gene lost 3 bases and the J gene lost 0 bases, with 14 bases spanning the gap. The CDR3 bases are TGTGCCAGCAGTTTGGAATTGGCCCAACCGAACACCGGGGAGCTGTTTTTT. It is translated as CASSLELAQPNTGELFF.

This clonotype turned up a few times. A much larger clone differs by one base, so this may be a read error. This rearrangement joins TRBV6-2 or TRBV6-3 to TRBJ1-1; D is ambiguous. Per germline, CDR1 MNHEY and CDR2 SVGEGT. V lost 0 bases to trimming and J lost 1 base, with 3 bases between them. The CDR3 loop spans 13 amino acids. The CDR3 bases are TGTGCCAGCAGTTACTCGGAGAACACTGAAGCTTTCTTT. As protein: CASSYSENTEAFF.

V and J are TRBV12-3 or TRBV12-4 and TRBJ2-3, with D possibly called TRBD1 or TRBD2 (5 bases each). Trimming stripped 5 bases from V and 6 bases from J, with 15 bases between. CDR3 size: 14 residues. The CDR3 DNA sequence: TGTGCCAGCAGTCTCGGGGCAGCTATGGATACGCAGTATTTT. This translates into CASSLGAAMDTQYF.

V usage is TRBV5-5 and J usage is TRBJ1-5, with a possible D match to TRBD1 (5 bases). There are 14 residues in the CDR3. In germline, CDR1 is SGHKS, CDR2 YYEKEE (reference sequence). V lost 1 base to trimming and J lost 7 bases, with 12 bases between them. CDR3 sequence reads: CASSLMGNRQPQHF. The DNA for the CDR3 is TGTGCCAGCAGCTTGATGGGGAACAGGCAGCCCCAGCATTTT.

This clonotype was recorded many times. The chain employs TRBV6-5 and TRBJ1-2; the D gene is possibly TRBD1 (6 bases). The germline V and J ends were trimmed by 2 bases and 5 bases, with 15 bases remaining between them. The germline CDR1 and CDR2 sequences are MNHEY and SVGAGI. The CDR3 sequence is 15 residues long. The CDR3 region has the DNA TGTGCCAGCAGTTACGGGCAGGGGATGTTGTATGGCTACACCTTC. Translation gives CASSYGQGMLYGYTF.

CDR3 sequence (DNA): TGTGCCAGCAGTTACTCGTGGGGTAGCGGGCCCAAGAGTGAGCAGTTCTTC. The encoded protein is CASSYSWGSGPKSEQFF. The rearrangement uses TRBV6-6 and TRBJ2-1; 7 nucleotides match TRBD2. CDR1 is MNHNY and CDR2 is SVGAGI in the germline V gene (reference sequence). The CDR3 runs 17 residues. V lost 0 bases to trimming and J lost 9 bases; unmatched junction nucleotides: 14.

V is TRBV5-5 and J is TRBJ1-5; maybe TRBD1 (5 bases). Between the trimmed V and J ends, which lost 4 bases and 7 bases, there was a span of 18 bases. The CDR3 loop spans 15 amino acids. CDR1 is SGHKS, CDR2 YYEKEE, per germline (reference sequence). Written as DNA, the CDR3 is TGTGCCAGCAGCCCAGGTGGGGGAATAAACCAGCCCCAGCATTTT. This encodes CASSPGGGINQPQHF.

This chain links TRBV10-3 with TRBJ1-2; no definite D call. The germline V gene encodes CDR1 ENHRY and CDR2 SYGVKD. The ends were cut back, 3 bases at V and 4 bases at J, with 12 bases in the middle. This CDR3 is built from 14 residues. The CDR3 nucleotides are TGTGCCATCAGTGACTCACACCCCGCCTATGGCTACACCTTC. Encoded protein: CAISDSHPAYGYTF.

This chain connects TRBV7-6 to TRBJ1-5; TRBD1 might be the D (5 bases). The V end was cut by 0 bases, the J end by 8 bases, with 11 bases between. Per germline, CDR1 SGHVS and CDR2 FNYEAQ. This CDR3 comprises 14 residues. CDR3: CASSLAGTGEPQHF. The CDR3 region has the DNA TGTGCCAGCAGCTTAGCTGGGACCGGCGAGCCCCAGCATTTT.

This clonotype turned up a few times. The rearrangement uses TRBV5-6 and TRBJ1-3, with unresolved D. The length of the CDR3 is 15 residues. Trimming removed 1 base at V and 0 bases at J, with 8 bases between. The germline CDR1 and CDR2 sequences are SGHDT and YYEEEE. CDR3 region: CASSLSAASGNTIYF. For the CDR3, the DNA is TGTGCCAGCAGCTTGTCCGCCGCCTCTGGAAACACCATATATTTT.

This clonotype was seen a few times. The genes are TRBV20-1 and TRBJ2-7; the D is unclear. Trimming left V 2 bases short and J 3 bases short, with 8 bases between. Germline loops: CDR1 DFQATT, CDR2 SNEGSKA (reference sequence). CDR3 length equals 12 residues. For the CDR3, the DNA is TGCAGTGCTAGACTACCTAACTACGAGCAGTACGTC. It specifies CSARLPNYEQYV.

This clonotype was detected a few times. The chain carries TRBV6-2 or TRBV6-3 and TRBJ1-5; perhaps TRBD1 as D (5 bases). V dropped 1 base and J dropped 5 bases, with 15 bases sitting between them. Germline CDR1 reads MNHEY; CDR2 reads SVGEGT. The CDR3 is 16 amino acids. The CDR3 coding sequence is TGTGCCAGCAGTTACTTCGTGGGGAGGGGCCATCAGCCCCAGCATTTT. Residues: CASSYFVGRGHQPQHF.

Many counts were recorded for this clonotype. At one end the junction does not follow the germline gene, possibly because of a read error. The CDR3 spells CASSLGKNTEAFF. CDR3 DNA sequence: TGTGCCAGCAGTCTCGGGAAGAACACTGAAGCTTTCTTT. The J gene is TRBJ1-1, the V gene TRBV5-1; D is uncertain. The CDR3 runs to 13 residues. Germline-derived CDR1 and CDR2 are SGHRS and YFSETQ.

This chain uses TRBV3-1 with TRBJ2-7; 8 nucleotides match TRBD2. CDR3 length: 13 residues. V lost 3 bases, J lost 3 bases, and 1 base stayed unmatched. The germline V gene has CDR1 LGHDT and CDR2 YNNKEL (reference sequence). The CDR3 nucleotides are TGTGCCAGCAGCCATGGGACTAGCTACGAGCAGTACTTC. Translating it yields CASSHGTSYEQYF.

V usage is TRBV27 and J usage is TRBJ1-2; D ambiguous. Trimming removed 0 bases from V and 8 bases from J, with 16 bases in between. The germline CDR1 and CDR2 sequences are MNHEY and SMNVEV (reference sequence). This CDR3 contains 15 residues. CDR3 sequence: CASSLSRPGAFGYTF. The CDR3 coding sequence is TGTGCCAGCAGTTTATCGCGACCTGGAGCGTTCGGCTACACCTTC.

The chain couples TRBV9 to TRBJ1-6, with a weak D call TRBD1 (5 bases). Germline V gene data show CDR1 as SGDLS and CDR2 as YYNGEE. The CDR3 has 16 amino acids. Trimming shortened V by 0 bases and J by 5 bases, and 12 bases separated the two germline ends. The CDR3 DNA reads TGTGCCAGCAGCGTAGAGGGGACCCCCCATAATTCACCCCTCCACTTT. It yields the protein CASSVEGTPHNSPLHF.

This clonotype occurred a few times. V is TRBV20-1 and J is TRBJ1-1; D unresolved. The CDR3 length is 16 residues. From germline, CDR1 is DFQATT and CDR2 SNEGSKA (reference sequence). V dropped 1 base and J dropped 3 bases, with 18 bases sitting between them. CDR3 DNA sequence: TGCAGTGCTAGAGCGTATAGGGAACTGGCGGACACTGAAGCTTTCTTT. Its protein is CSARAYRELADTEAFF.

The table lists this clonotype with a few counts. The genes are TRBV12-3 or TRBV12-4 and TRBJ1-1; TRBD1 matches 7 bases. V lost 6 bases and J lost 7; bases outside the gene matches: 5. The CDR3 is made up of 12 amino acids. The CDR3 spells CASSPTGSEAFF. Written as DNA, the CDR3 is TGTGCCAGCAGCCCGACAGGGAGTGAAGCTTTCTTT.